A selection of T cell receptor beta chains follows, all from one sample in a study of beta chain features in type 1 diabetes. Sequencing used immunoSEQ multiplex PCR; TCRdb keeps in-frame clones, though not all of them. The sample lists approximately 470,000 clones; approximately 30% were seen once. Sequenced sample: naive CD4+ T cells from blood. Receptor source: a man between 18 and 35 years old in good health. The CDR3 runs from the conserved cysteine through the conserved F or W. A D gene is named only where the DNA matches it firmly. Clone size, where shown, is once, few, many, or a class for clones that have expanded.

j_call v_call d_call clone_size cdr3_nt cdr3_aa
TRBJ2-7 TRBV18 TRBD1 few TGTGCCAGCTCACCGGGACAGTTCGAGCAGTACTTC CASSPGQFEQYF
TRBJ2-1 TRBV7-2 . once TGTGCCAGCAGCTTGACTAGCTACAATGAGCAGTTCTTC CASSLTSYNEQFF
TRBJ2-3 TRBV10-3 . few TGTGCCATCAGTGAAAGTGCAGCGTTAGATACGCAGTATTTT CAISESAALDTQYF
TRBJ1-4 TRBV28 . . TGTGCCAGCAGCGGGGGAAACGTCGGAGAAAAACTGTTTTTT CASSGGNVGEKLFF
TRBJ2-7 TRBV30 TRBD1 few TGTGCCTGGAGTGCTCGGGACAGCTCCGAGCAGTACTTC CAWSARDSSEQYF
TRBJ2-4 TRBV30 . few TGTGCCTGGATCAGGAAAGGCCTCTCAAACATTCAGTACTTC CAWIRKGLSNIQYF
TRBJ2-7 TRBV10-3 . . TGTGCCATCAGTGGACAGGGAGGCGAGCAGTACTTC CAISGQGGEQYF
TRBJ2-1 TRBV2 TRBD2 . TGTGCCAGCAGTGAAAGGCTAGCGGGAGAAGCTGAGCAGTTCTTC CASSERLAGEAEQFF
TRBJ2-7 TRBV29-1 . . TGCAGCGGTTATTTGGCAGGGTCGTCCGAGCAGTACTTC CSGYLAGSSEQYF
TRBJ2-1 TRBV30 TRBD2 few TGTGCCTGGAGTGTAGCGGCTAGCGGGCCATACAATGAGCAGTTCTTC CAWSVAASGPYNEQFF
TRBJ2-1 TRBV18 TRBD2 . TGTGCCAGCTCACCACTAGCGGGAGTCTACAATGAGCAGTTCTTC CASSPLAGVYNEQFF
TRBJ2-5 TRBV7-3 . few TGTGCCAGCAGCTTTGACAGAGAAGAGACCCAGTACTTC CASSFDREETQYF
TRBJ2-1 TRBV11-2 . . TGTGCCAGCAGCGTAGAGGGTCTCTCCTACAATGAGCAGTTCTTC CASSVEGLSYNEQFF
TRBJ2-3 TRBV29-1 TRBD2 . TGCAGCGCACTAGCGGGAGGGCCGGATACGCAGTATTTT CSALAGGPDTQYF
TRBJ2-3 TRBV5-1 TRBD2 few TGCGCCAGCGCCCCGGGACTAGCGGGAGTAGATACGCAGTATTTT CASAPGLAGVDTQYF
TRBJ2-1 TRBV29-1 TRBD2 . TGCAGCGTTGAAGAGGGAGCTAGCGGGAGTGACCCCCATGAGCAGTTCTTC CSVEEGASGSDPHEQFF
TRBJ2-1 TRBV7-3 . once TGTGCCAGCAGCTTAGCCCGAGACAATGAGCAGTTCTTC CASSLARDNEQFF
TRBJ1-4 TRBV28 . . TGTGCCAGCAGTTCCGGGGATAATGAAAAACTGTTTTTT CASSSGDNEKLFF
TRBJ1-2 TRBV29-1 . . TGCAGCGGTGGCACTCAGATGCATGGCTACACCTTC CSGGTQMHGYTF
TRBJ2-7 TRBV27 . once TGTGCCAGCAGTTTAAGGTCCGTCTCCGAGCAGTACTTC CASSLRSVSEQYF
TRBJ1-2 TRBV18 TRBD1 few TGTGCCAGCTCACCAAACGCCGGGACAGGGACCGGCTATGGCTACACCTTC CASSPNAGTGTGYGYTF